Here is one TCR gamma chain with its context. As yet, its antigen is unknown. This specimen comes from a study of Vδ1+ human thymocytes. Notes on the study in general: Unlike peripheral blood Vdelta1+ controls, thymic delta-chain sequences included about 20% Vdelta2 and few Vdelta3. Many TRG clonotypes were shared between donors; TRD repertoires were essentially private. Highly polyclonal TRG and TRD repertoires with Gaussian CDR3 length distributions appeared in thymus.

CDR3 length: 13 residues. V was pared by 6 bases and J by 3 bases, with 8 bases of the junction left unmatched. Per germline, CDR1 EGSTGY and CDR2 YDSYTSSV. Extracted RNA was reverse transcribed into cDNA. Multiplex PCR used pooled V-gene forward primers and a constant-region reverse primer to amplify CDR3s. TCRdb re-analyzed the multiplex PCR reads via CATT. The sample yields 20,000 to 25,000 gamma-chain clones, around 13% seen once. The chain is built from TRGV4 and TRGJ1 or TRGJ2. The sequence was collected from a child under two years old who had congenital heart surgery. Input material: Vdelta1+ gamma-delta thymocytes from the thymus. Documented subset: FACS-sorted CD3+ TCRalphabeta- TCRVdelta1+ TCRVdelta2- thymocytes. The CDR3 protein is CATWNPPYYKKLF. The DNA of the CDR3 is TGTGCCACCTGGAATCCCCCTTATTATAAGAAACTCTTT.